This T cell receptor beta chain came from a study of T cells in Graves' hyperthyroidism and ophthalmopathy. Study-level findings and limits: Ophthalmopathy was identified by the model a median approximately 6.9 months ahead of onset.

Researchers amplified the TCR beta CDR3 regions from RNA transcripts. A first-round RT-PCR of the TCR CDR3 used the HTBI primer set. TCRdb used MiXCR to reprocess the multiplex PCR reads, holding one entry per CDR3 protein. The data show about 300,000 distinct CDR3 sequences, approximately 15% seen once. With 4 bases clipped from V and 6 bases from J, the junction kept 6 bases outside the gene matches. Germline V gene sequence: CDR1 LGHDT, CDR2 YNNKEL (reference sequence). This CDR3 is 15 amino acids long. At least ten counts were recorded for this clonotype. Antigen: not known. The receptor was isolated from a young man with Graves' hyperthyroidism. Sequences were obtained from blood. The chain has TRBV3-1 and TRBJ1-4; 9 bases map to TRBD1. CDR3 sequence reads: CASSRTGTGYEKLFF. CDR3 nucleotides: TGTGCCAGCAGCCGGACCGGGACAGGGTATGAAAAACTGTTTTTT.